This paragraph reports one T cell receptor beta chain. The target antigen is unknown. There was relapse after autologous stem cell transplantation in every patient, and there was variation in brentuximab vedotin exposure. This sample was taken from a study of PD-1 blockade in classical Hodgkin lymphoma. Overall study: Nivolumab was administered to patients intravenously at 3 mg/kg every 2 weeks.

Repertoires were generated with immunoSEQ multiplex PCR, while TCRdb's copy carries only in-frame clones and drops some. The sample shows fewer than 100,000 clones, roughly nine tenths of them seen only once. The CDR3 is made up of 15 amino acids. V was clipped by 1 base and J by 5 bases; unmatched bases: 5. Germline V gives CDR1 MDHEN, CDR2 SYDVKM. Study-wide results and caveats: The causes of the repertoire differences, possibly disease activity or prior therapy, remain undefined. As was reported, newly diagnosed patients showed lower baseline TCR diversity than healthy donors did. With CD4+ cells, TCR diversity rose significantly by C4D1, but not with CD8+ cells.

The V call is TRBV28, the J call TRBJ2-1; 7 positions agree with TRBD2. This clonotype was obtained from a human donor with classical Hodgkin lymphoma. The sample consisted of peripheral blood mononuclear cells (PBMCs), taken at baseline. CDR3: CASSLLSGLDNEQFF. In DNA form, the CDR3 reads TGTGCCAGCAGTTTATTATCTGGACTAGACAATGAGCAGTTCTTC. The whole variable domain, filled in from reference TRBV28 and TRBJ2-1, reads DVKVTQSSRYLVKRTGEKVFLECVQDMDHENMFWYRQDPGLGLRLIYFSYDVKMKEKGDIPEGYSVSREKKERFSLILESASTNQTSMYLCASSLLSGLDNEQFFGPGTRLTVL.